The clone carrying this T cell receptor (beta chain) occurred a few times. What it binds is unknown. CDR3 regions were amplified by Arm-PCR using iRepertoire HTBI primers to build TCR beta libraries. MiXCR was run by TCRdb on the multiplex PCR reads, yielding one entry per CDR3 protein. Among 300,000 to 400,000 distinct CDR3 sequences, approximately 15% were seen once, and the ten largest hold roughly 29%. Time point indicated: newly diagnosed GD, antithyroid drugs for less than 3 months. PBMCs were the source of the RNA used for TCR sequencing. American Thyroid Association guidelines defined Graves' disease diagnosis. The entry originates in a study of regulatory T cells in long-lasting Graves disease. Findings and caveats of the study: New patients shared approximately 970 public clonotypes, and persistent patients shared more, with fewer than 3,500. Persistent Graves' cases showed lower TCR diversity than newly diagnosed cases.

These data were also reused for a study on T cells in Graves' hyperthyroidism and ophthalmopathy. That source notes: First-round RT-PCR targeting the TCR CDR3 was performed with the HTBI primer set.

This sequence originates from a man aged 40-49 years with Graves disease. The source was peripheral blood mononuclear cells (PBMCs), collected at new diagnosis, from a patient treated with antithyroid drugs.

Here the CDR3 reads CASSFQKATNEKLFF. The DNA for the CDR3 is TGCGCCAGCAGCTTCCAAAAGGCAACTAATGAAAAACTGTTTTTT. This chain joins TRBV5-1 and TRBJ1-4; no definite D call. Trimming stripped 2 bases from V and 0 bases from J, with 8 bases between. Germline values: CDR1 SGHRS, CDR2 YFSETQ. The CDR3 has 15 residues.